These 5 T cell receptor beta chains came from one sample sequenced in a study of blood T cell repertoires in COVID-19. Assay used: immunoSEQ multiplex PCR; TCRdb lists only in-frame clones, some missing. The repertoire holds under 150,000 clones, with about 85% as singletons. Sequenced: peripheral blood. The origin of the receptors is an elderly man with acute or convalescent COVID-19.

CDR3 sequence: CASSALARGSYNEQFF. CDR3 coding DNA: TGTGCCAGCAGCGCGCTGGCCAGGGGCTCCTACAATGAGCAGTTCTTC. The V and J genes are TRBV9 and TRBJ2-1; TRBD1 is a possible D gene (6 bases). This CDR3 comprises 16 residues. The germline V and J ends were trimmed by 3 bases and 0 bases, with 13 bases remaining between them. Germline V gene lookup returns CDR1 SGDLS and CDR2 YYNGEE.

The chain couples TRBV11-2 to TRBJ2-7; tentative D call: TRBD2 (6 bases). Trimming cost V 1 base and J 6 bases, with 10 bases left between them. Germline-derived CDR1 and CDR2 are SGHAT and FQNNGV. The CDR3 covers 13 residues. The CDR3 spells CASSLVGGSEQYF. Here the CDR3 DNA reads TGTGCCAGCAGCTTAGTCGGGGGTTCCGAGCAGTACTTC.

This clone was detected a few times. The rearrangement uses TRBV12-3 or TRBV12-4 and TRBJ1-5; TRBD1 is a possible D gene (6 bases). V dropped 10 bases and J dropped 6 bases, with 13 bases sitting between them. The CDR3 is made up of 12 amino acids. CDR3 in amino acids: CATKQGTQPQHF. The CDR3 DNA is TGTGCCACCAAACAGGGAACTCAGCCCCAGCATTTT.

The CDR3 region has the DNA TGTGCCAGTAGCACTACAGGGGGCGGCGAGACCCAGTACTTC. It is translated as CASSTTGGGETQYF. The chain recombines TRBV19 with TRBJ2-5, with TRBD1 matching over 9 bases. Germline CDR1 LNHDA, CDR2 SQIVND (reference sequence). This CDR3 region has 14 residues. The V gene end was trimmed by 6 bases and the J gene end by 5 bases; junction bases not matched to a gene: 7. Supplemented by reference TRBV19 and TRBJ2-5, the full variable domain reads DGGITQSPKYLFRKEGQNVTLSCEQNLNHDAMYWYRQDPGQGLRLIYYSQIVNDFQKGDIAEGYSVSREKKESFPLTVTSAQKNPTAFYLCASSTTGGGETQYFGPGTRLLVL.

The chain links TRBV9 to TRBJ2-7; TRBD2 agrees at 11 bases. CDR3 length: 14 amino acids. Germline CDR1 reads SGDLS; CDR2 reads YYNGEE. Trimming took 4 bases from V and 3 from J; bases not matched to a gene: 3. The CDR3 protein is CASSFSGGDYEQYF. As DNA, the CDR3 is TGTGCCAGCAGCTTTAGCGGGGGGGACTACGAGCAGTACTTC.